The 24 T cell receptor beta chains below were found in one sample sequenced in a study of T cells after yellow fever vaccination. TCRdb re-called the 5' RACE reads through MiXCR, storing one row per CDR3 protein. The sample has 320,000 or so distinct CDR3 sequences, 7% to 9% seen once. Sample: PBMCs, taken 35 to 50 days after the first yellow fever vaccination. The receptors shown here come from a young man who received the YFV17D yellow fever vaccine.

The sample holds a few counts of this clonotype. The chain couples TRBV25-1 to TRBJ2-5; D is undetermined. With 4 bases removed from V and 4 bases from J, the gap between germline ends came to 7 bases. The germline gives CDR1 MGHDK, CDR2 SYGVNS. The CDR3 has 12 amino acids. As DNA, the CDR3 is TGTGCCAGCAGTGGTTTCGCAGAGACCCAGTACTTC. Protein: CASSGFAETQYF. The entire variable domain, with the rest obtained from reference TRBV25-1 and TRBJ2-5, is as follows: EADIYQTPRYLVIGTGKKITLECSQTMGHDKMYWYQQDPGMELHLIHYSYGVNSTEKGDLSSESTVSRIRTEHFPLTLESARPSHTSQYLCASSGFAETQYFGPGTRLLVL.

This clonotype was counted between two and nine times. The chain combines TRBV6-5 with TRBJ2-5, with D possibly TRBD1 on 6 matching bases. This CDR3 comprises 14 residues. Germline CDR1 is MNHEY and CDR2 is SVGAGI. V was pared by 0 bases and J by 2 bases, with 7 bases between. In nucleotides, the CDR3 is TGTGCCAGCAGTTACTCGGACAGACAAGAGACCCAGTACTTC. Its protein product is CASSYSDRQETQYF.

The gene calls are TRBV4-2 and TRBJ1-1; D is uncertain. Per the germline V gene, CDR1 is LGHNA and CDR2 is YNFKEQ. This CDR3 has 14 amino acids. Deletions cut 0 bases from V and 3 bases from J, with 8 bases between. The CDR3 loop reads CASSQDRWDTEAFF. The CDR3 nucleotides are TGTGCCAGCAGCCAAGATCGGTGGGACACTGAAGCTTTCTTT.

The chain is built from TRBV2 and TRBJ2-1; the D is unclear. Germline V gene lookup returns CDR1 SNHLY and CDR2 FYNNEI. This CDR3 spans 14 amino acids. The V gene lost 4 bases and the J gene lost 8 bases, with 15 bases spanning the gap. DNA for the CDR3: TGTGCCAGCAGTGGGACCACCACCCCGGATGAGCAGTTCTTC. It translates to CASSGTTTPDEQFF.

In this sample, this clonotype turned up a few times. The chain recombines TRBV11-1 with TRBJ1-4; D gene unclear. The CDR3 is 20 amino acids. V lost 5 bases and J 3 bases, leaving 28 bases between the germline ends. Germline lookup yields CDR1 SGHAT and CDR2 FQDESV (reference sequence). The CDR3 loop is CASSLGLVGRPPTANEKLFF. In DNA form, the CDR3 reads TGTGCCAGCAGCCTAGGCCTAGTCGGACGGCCCCCGACGGCTAATGAAAAACTGTTTTTT.

This clonotype was counted at least ten times. The genes are TRBV6-1 and TRBJ2-2, with 11 bases fitting TRBD2. V lost 0 bases, J lost 6 bases, and 0 bases stayed unmatched. This CDR3 comprises 15 residues. The germline gives CDR1 MNHNS, CDR2 SASEGT. This CDR3 is CASSEASGGAGELFF. The CDR3 DNA is TGTGCCAGCAGTGAAGCTAGCGGGGGGGCCGGGGAGCTGTTTTTT.

The rearrangement uses TRBV7-9 and TRBJ2-1; tentative D call: TRBD2 (6 bases). Germline V CDR1 and CDR2: SEHNR, FQNEAQ (reference sequence). The germline V and J ends were trimmed by 5 bases and 8 bases, with 22 bases remaining between them. The CDR3 has 16 amino acids. The CDR3 protein is CASSRTGTWSTDEQFF. The CDR3 coding sequence is TGTGCCAGCAGCAGAACCGGGACTTGGTCGACCGATGAGCAGTTCTTC.

V gene TRBV12-3 or TRBV12-4 combines with J gene TRBJ1-2, with D possibly TRBD1 on 6 matching bases. With 8 bases removed from V and 0 bases from J, the gap between germline ends came to 16 bases. This CDR3 region has 15 residues. This CDR3 reads CASLQGGFTNYGYTF. In DNA form, the CDR3 reads TGTGCCAGCCTTCAAGGGGGGTTTACTAACTATGGCTACACCTTC.

This clonotype was observed a handful of times. V gene TRBV10-1 combines with J gene TRBJ2-7; perhaps TRBD1 as D (5 bases). CDR1 is WNHNN, CDR2 SYGVQD, per germline (reference sequence). V was cut by 10 bases and J by 2 bases, with 21 bases left in between. The CDR3 loop spans 15 amino acids. CDR3 coding DNA: TGCGCCACCTCTTCTAATAGGGGCCGGACCTACGAGCAGTACTTC. The encoded protein is CATSSNRGRTYEQYF.

This chain links TRBV11-1 with TRBJ2-3; 11 nucleotides match TRBD1. This CDR3 region has 18 residues. V trimming: 0 bases; J trimming: 2 bases; junction bases outside the gene matches: 7. Germline CDR1 is SGHAT and CDR2 is FQDESV (reference sequence). Here the CDR3 reads CASSLATYGQGATDTQYF. Written as DNA, the CDR3 is TGTGCCAGCAGCTTAGCTACGTACGGACAGGGGGCCACAGATACGCAGTATTTT.

This clonotype occurred a few times. The chain uses TRBV5-4 and TRBJ2-5; 8 bases line up with TRBD1. CDR1 and CDR2 (germline): SGHNT, YYREEE (reference sequence). The CDR3 is 16 residues long. The trim removed 0 bases at V and 5 bases at J, leaving 9 bases unmatched. In nucleotides, the CDR3 is TGTGCCAGCAGCTTGGCCCAGGGGGCGTCAAGGGAGACCCAGTACTTC. Its translation: CASSLAQGASRETQYF.

Comment on this clonotype: The DNA is omitted, as the CDR3 cannot be located on it reliably, and the CDR3 follows TCRdb's listing. The chain recombines TRBV7-5 with TRBJ2-1; the table assigns TRBD2, which was not confirmed against the DNA. TRBV7-5 is a documented pseudogene. The CDR3 spans 19 amino acids, including both terminal residues. Here the CDR3 reads CISVPEGTKRGDSYNEQFF.

V usage is TRBV20-1 and J usage is TRBJ2-4; D is unclear. CDR3 length: 14 amino acids. Germline V gives CDR1 DFQATT, CDR2 SNEGSKA (reference sequence). V was pared by 2 bases and J by 3 bases, with 11 bases between. The CDR3 here is CSARPSGRKNIQYF. CDR3 sequence (DNA): TGCAGTGCTAGACCCTCGGGCCGCAAAAACATTCAGTACTTC.

The genes are TRBV5-6 and TRBJ1-5; 8 bases are shared with TRBD1. The CDR3 totals 15 residues. The germline V gene encodes CDR1 SGHDT and CDR2 YYEEEE. The trim removed 5 bases at V and 4 bases at J, leaving 8 bases unmatched. This chain's CDR3 is CASSSKQGGNQPQHF. The CDR3 DNA reads as TGTGCCAGCAGTTCTAAACAGGGGGGTAATCAGCCCCAGCATTTT.

The gene calls are TRBV11-1 and TRBJ1-2, with no clear D. The CDR3 consists of 18 residues. Germline-derived CDR1 and CDR2 are SGHAT and FQDESV (reference sequence). Trimming removed 5 bases at V and 4 bases at J, with 26 bases between. CDR3 bases: TGTGCCAGCAGCCATAGTCGGGCGGTGGACCCAGTCGGCTATGGCTACACCTTC. It codes for CASSHSRAVDPVGYGYTF.

The chain links TRBV3-1 to TRBJ1-1, with a weak D call TRBD1 (5 bases). Trimming shortened V by 1 base and J by 5 bases, and 11 bases separated the two germline ends. CDR1 is LGHDT, CDR2 YNNKEL, per germline (reference sequence). The CDR3 covers 14 residues. CDR3 in DNA: TGTGCCAGCAGCCAAGTCGGGGGGAGGACTGAAGCTTTCTTT. Encoded protein: CASSQVGGRTEAFF.

The chain has TRBV7-2 and TRBJ1-1; the D is unclear. Germline V gene lookup returns CDR1 SGHTA and CDR2 FQGNSA. V lost 8 bases, J lost 0 bases, and 13 bases lay in between. The CDR3 length is 14 residues. The CDR3 DNA reads as TGTGCCAGCTCAACGGCCGTCTTGAACACTGAAGCTTTCTTT. Translating it yields CASSTAVLNTEAFF.

The genes are TRBV29-1 and TRBJ1-1; no clear D gene. V was shortened by 1 base and J by 4 bases, with 7 bases between the two germline ends. The CDR3 covers 12 residues. Germline V CDR1 and CDR2: SQVTM, ANQGSEA. The CDR3 region has the DNA TGCAGCGTTGAAGTCGGTTGCACTGAAGCTTTCTTT. It translates to CSVEVGCTEAFF.

The chain employs TRBV15 and TRBJ1-5; unclear D gene. In germline, CDR1 is LNHNV, CDR2 YYDKDF (reference sequence). The CDR3 is 14 amino acids. V was shortened by 0 bases and J by 7 bases, with 10 bases between the two germline ends. CDR3 DNA sequence: TGTGCCACCAGCAGAGATGCGGTATCCCAGCCCCAGCATTTT. Amino acid sequence: CATSRDAVSQPQHF.

This clonotype has just a few counts. CDR3 amino acids: CASSFASGETQYF. As DNA, the CDR3 is TGTGCCAGCAGTTTCGCCTCCGGAGAGACCCAGTACTTC. The gene calls are TRBV27 and TRBJ2-5; D gene ambiguous. V lost 3 bases and J 4 bases, leaving 9 bases between the germline ends. The length of the CDR3 is 13 residues. The germline CDR1 and CDR2 sequences are MNHEY and SMNVEV (reference sequence).

V and J are TRBV20-1 and TRBJ1-3; D call uncertain. Trimming left V 1 base short and J 4 bases short, with 5 bases between. Germline V gene sequence: CDR1 DFQATT, CDR2 SNEGSKA (reference sequence). The CDR3 contains 12 residues. CDR3 in DNA: TGCAGTGCTAGAGTTGGGGGAAACACCATATATTTT. Its protein is CSARVGGNTIYF.

The chain recombines TRBV11-2 with TRBJ2-5; D possibly matches TRBD1 or TRBD2 (6 bases each). Germline V CDR1 and CDR2: SGHAT, FQNNGV. Trimming stripped 7 bases from V and 5 bases from J, with 11 bases between. The CDR3 consists of 12 residues. For the CDR3, the DNA is TGTGCCAGCACCCGGGGGCCCGAGACCCAGTACTTC. It codes for CASTRGPETQYF.

This clonotype was seen a handful of times. V usage is TRBV15 and J usage is TRBJ2-3, with TRBD2 matching 9 bases. Germline CDR1 LNHNV, CDR2 YYDKDF (reference sequence). CDR3 size: 18 residues. Germline trimming cut 0 bases from V and 0 bases from J; bases unmatched to any gene: 7. The CDR3 nucleotides are TGTGCCACCAGCAGAGATCGCGGAACTAGCGGGAGCACAGATACGCAGTATTTT. The encoded protein is CATSRDRGTSGSTDTQYF.

This clonotype was seen a single time. V and J are TRBV12-3 or TRBV12-4 and TRBJ2-5; D unresolved. V was cut by 5 bases and J by 4 bases, with 8 bases left in between. This CDR3 is 12 amino acids long. CDR3 protein: CASSQVIETQYF. The DNA for the CDR3 is TGTGCCAGCAGTCAGGTGATAGAGACCCAGTACTTC.